This TCR beta chain is drawn from a study of naive and memory T cell subsets. This clonotype was seen many times. Its antigen is still unknown. Ligated cDNA underwent four rounds of PCR with nested alpha and beta constant region primers and SP2. For blood and skin samples, reverse transcription used TCR alpha and beta constant primers. TCRdb analysed the 5' RACE reads with MiXCR anew, one entry per CDR3 protein. This repertoire shows 57,000 or so distinct CDR3 sequences, over 7% found once; its top ten account for around 9.7%. Study-level findings and limits: Potentially, T cell activation and differentiation skew this RNA-based measurement.

An oligonucleotide containing a UMI was ligated to the 3' end of TCR cDNA. The germline V and J ends were trimmed by 3 bases and 3 bases, with 9 bases remaining between them. This CDR3 has 14 residues. Per germline, CDR1 WNHNN and CDR2 SYGVQD (reference sequence). The clonotype comes from a male donor in good health. This chain connects TRBV10-1 to TRBJ1-5; D remains ambiguous. The CDR3 region is CASSEAGLNQPQHF. The CDR3 bases are TGCGCCAGCAGTGAAGCAGGCCTCAATCAGCCCCAGCATTTT.